Listed below are T cell receptor beta chains from one sample, sequenced in a study of Graves' ophthalmopathy and Graves' hyperthyroidism. TCRdb ran MiXCR on the multiplex PCR reads and lists one entry per CDR3 protein. Among about 220,000 distinct CDR3 sequences listed, 20% to 25% were seen once. The source material was peripheral blood. Every receptor here comes from a woman aged 50 to 60 with Graves' ophthalmopathy. The CDR3 runs from the conserved cysteine through the conserved F or W. D genes are given only for firm matches. The size field is filled for only some rows; it gives once, few, many or a size class.

>-|TRBJ2-7|13|TRBV5-1|many
TGCGCCAGCAGCCGTATTCGTTCCTACGAGCAGTACTTC
CASSRIRSYEQYF
>-|TRBJ1-2|11|TRBV20-1|-
TGCAGTGCGGGGGGGCAGTATGGCTACACCTTC
CSAGGQYGYTF
>-|TRBJ1-5|15|TRBV27|-
TGTGCCAGCAGTTGGACAAGTCATAGCAATCAGCCCCAGCATTTT
CASSWTSHSNQPQHF
>-|TRBJ2-5|15|TRBV29-1|many
TGCAGCGTCGGGGGGGGACAGGTGATGTGGGAGACCCAGTACTTC
CSVGGGQVMWETQYF
>-|TRBJ1-6|14|TRBV2|-
TGTGCCAGCTTGAGGGAAGAGAATAATTCACCCCTCCACTTT
CASLREENNSPLHF
>-|TRBJ2-5|13|TRBV6-1|many
TGTGCCAGCACGTCAGGGAACCAAGAGACCCAGTACTTC
CASTSGNQETQYF
>-|TRBJ1-3|14|TRBV28|many
TGTGCCAGCAGCCTGGGAGACTCTGGAAACACCATATATTTT
CASSLGDSGNTIYF
>TRBD1|TRBJ2-7|12|TRBV29-1|many
TGCAGCGTTAAGGCAGGGGGTTACGAGCAGTACTTC
CSVKAGGYEQYF
>-|TRBJ1-2|12|TRBV19|-
TGTGCCAGTGGACGGACTCATAATGGCTACACCTTC
CASGRTHNGYTF
>-|TRBJ2-3|12|TRBV29-1|-
TGCAGCGTTGAAGCCTCGGGACTCGCCCAGTATTTT
CSVEASGLAQYF
>-|TRBJ2-2|13|TRBV29-1|many
TGCAGCGTTGAGAATAAGGGTCACGGGGAGCTGTTTTTT
CSVENKGHGELFF
>TRBD2|TRBJ2-7|16|TRBV6-1|many
TGTGCCAGCAGTACAGACCTAGCGGGACCCTCCTACGAGCAGTACTTC
CASSTDLAGPSYEQYF
>-|TRBJ1-2|14|TRBV28|many
TGTGCCAGCAACTTGAGGGGGAAAGGGTATGGCTACACCTTC
CASNLRGKGYGYTF
>-|TRBJ2-7|13|TRBV6-5|many
TGTGCCAGCAGTCCAGGGACTGCCCGAGAGCAGTACTTC
CASSPGTAREQYF
>-|TRBJ1-6|17|TRBV3-1|many
TGTGCCAGCAGTCGATGGAGCGAAGGTGGGGCAAACTCACCCCTCCACTTT
CASSRWSEGGANSPLHF